The sequence of this TCR beta chain was determined in a study of blood T cell repertoires in COVID-19. Study-wide context: Collection of acute and convalescent COVID-19 samples took place in the United States, Italy and Spain. T cells, B-cell-depleted T cells, or PBMCs provided the cDNA or gDNA that served as material.

The CDR3 runs to 11 residues. Germline V gene data show CDR1 as LNHDA and CDR2 as SQIVND (reference sequence). Trimming cost V 4 bases and J 13 bases, with 11 bases left between them. Per the study methods: Amplifying reference gene primers gave estimates of nucleated cell counts. Repertoires were generated with immunoSEQ multiplex PCR, while TCRdb's copy carries only in-frame clones and drops some. That table furnishes V, J and clone size, whereas the DNA furnished D and trimming. The table has some 200,000 clones, about 86% seen once. Sequenced sample: peripheral blood. This chain joins TRBV19 and TRBJ2-1; possible D gene TRBD1, 5 bases. The origin of this receptor is a woman aged 60-75 years with acute or convalescent COVID-19. The CDR3 reads CASSKWGQQFF. CDR3 bases: TGTGCCAGTAGTAAGTGGGGCCAACAGTTCTTC.